This T cell receptor (beta chain) was sequenced during a study of Graves' ophthalmopathy and Graves' hyperthyroidism. The V and J ends lost 6 bases and 4 bases respectively, with 15 bases between them. This CDR3 is built from 15 residues. Germline-derived CDR1 and CDR2 are SGHAT and FQDESV (reference sequence). Each diagnosis was determined on the basis of clinical symptoms, serum thyroxine, TRAb, thyroid ultrasound and orbital computed tomography. The TCR beta CDR3 regions underwent amplification from RNA transcripts. HTBI primers were used in a first-round RT-PCR, which preceded a second-round multiplex PCR. Each CDR3 protein is one row after TCRdb ran MiXCR on the multiplex PCR reads. The sample holds roughly 1.1 million distinct CDR3 sequences; roughly two fifths are singletons and the top ten take approximately 12%. Study-wide results and limits: Between ophthalmopathy and stable hyperthyroidism, a 13-signature model drew a separation with 87.88% sensitivity and over 80% specificity. The blood repertoire also included most expanded thyroid clonotypes above 0.001 frequency. In predicting ophthalmopathy progression, the model reached nearly 71% sensitivity and around 72% specificity.

About this clonotype: The antigen is unknown.

This TCR was recovered from an adult man with Graves' hyperthyroidism. This sequence joins TRBV11-1 and TRBJ2-2, with D tentatively TRBD2 (6 bases). Sequenced input: peripheral blood or thyroid tissue (not recorded which). CDR3 in DNA: TGTGCCAGCAGTTTATCTGGGGGGTTCACCGGGGAGCTGTTTTTT. Protein: CASSLSGGFTGELFF. Drawing the rest from reference TRBV11-1 and TRBJ2-2, the complete variable domain is EAEVAQSPRYKITEKSQAVAFWCDPISGHATLYWYRQILGQGPELLVQFQDESVVDDSQLPKDRFSAERLKGVDSTLKIQPAELGDSAMYLCASSLSGGFTGELFFGEGSRLTVL.